This T cell receptor beta chain was obtained from a study of response to subunit inactivated influenza vaccine. Study findings and constraints: The authors offered the suggestion that each seasonal influenza vaccination recruits few new T cells.

From the RT-PCR reads, TCRdb called clonotypes with MiXCR, one entry per CDR3 protein. This sample has approximately 310,000 distinct CDR3 sequences, with 21% found just once. This clonotype has more than one count but fewer than ten. Antigen specificity is unknown. The V segment lost 5 bases and the J segment 5 bases; nucleotides outside the gene matches: 5. CDR3 length equals 14 residues. Germline assignment: CDR1 MDHEN and CDR2 SYDVKM. The sequence was collected from a man aged 45 to 75 who received an inactivated influenza vaccine. Source: PBMCs from blood, taken less than 22 months after vaccination. This chain uses TRBV28 with TRBJ1-4; 7 nucleotides align to TRBD1. The CDR3 nucleotides are TGTGCCAGCAGTCCAGGGGGTAGGAATGAAAAACTGTTTTTT. Its translation: CASSPGGRNEKLFF.